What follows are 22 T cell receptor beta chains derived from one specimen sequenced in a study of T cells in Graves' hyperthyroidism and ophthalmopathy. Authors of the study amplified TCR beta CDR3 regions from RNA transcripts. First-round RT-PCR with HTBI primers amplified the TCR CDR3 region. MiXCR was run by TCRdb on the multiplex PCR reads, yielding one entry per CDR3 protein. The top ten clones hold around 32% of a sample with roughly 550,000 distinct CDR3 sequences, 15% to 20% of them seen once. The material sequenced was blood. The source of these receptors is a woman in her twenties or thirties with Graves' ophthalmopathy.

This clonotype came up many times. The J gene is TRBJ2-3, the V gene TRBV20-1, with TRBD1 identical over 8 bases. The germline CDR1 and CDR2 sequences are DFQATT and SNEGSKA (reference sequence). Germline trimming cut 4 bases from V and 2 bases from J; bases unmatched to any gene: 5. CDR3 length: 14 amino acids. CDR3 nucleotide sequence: TGCAGTGCTACGGGACAGGACCACACAGATACGCAGTATTTT. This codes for CSATGQDHTDTQYF.

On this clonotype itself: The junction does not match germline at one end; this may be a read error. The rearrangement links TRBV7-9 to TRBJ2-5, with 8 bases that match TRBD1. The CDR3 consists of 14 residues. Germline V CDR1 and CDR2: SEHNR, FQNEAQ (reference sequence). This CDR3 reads CPSSLTDRARTQYF. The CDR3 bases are TGTCCCAGCAGCTTAACGGACAGGGCGAGGACCCAGTACTTC.

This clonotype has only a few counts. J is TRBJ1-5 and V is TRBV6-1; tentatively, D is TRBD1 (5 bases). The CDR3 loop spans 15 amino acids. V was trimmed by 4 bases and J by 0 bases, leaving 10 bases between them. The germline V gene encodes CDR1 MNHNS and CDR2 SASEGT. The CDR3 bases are TGTGCCAGCAGTGGCCCAACAGGTAGCAATCAGCCCCAGCATTTT. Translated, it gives CASSGPTGSNQPQHF.

The CDR3 DNA sequence: TGTGCCAGCAGTTACCCCCTTTTTGCGGGAGGGCGGAATGAGCAGTTCTTC. Residues: CASSYPLFAGGRNEQFF. This chain joins TRBV6-2 or TRBV6-3 and TRBJ2-1; 9 bases are a match to TRBD2. The CDR3 sequence is 17 residues long. V dropped 2 bases and J dropped 7; count of bases not matched to a gene: 12. Germline-derived CDR1 and CDR2 are MNHEY and SVGEGT.

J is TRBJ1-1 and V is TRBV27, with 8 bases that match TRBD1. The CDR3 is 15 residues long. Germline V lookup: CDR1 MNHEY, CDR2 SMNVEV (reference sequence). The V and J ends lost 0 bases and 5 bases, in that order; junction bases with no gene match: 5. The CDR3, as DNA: TGTGCCAGCAGTTTATCGTGGCAGGGGGCGACTGAAGCTTTCTTT. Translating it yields CASSLSWQGATEAFF.

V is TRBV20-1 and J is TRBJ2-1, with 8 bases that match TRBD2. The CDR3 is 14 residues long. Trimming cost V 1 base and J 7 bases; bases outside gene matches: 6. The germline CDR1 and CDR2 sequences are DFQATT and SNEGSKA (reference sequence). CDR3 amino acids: CSARARGAGNEQFF. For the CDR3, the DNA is TGCAGTGCTAGAGCGCGGGGGGCTGGGAATGAGCAGTTCTTC.

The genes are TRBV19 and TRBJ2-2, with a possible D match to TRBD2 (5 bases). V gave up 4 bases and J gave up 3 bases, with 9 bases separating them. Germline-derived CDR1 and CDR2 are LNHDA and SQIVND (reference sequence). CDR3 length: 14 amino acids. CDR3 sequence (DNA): TGTGCCAGTAGTACGGGGTGGGACACCGGGGAGCTGTTTTTT. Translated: CASSTGWDTGELFF.

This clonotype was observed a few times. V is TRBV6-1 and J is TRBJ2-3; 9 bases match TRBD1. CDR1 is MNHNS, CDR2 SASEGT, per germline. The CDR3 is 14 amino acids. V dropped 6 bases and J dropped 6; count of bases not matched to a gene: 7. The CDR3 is CASRDGTGWDTQYF. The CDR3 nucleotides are TGTGCCAGCAGGGACGGGACAGGGTGGGATACGCAGTATTTT.

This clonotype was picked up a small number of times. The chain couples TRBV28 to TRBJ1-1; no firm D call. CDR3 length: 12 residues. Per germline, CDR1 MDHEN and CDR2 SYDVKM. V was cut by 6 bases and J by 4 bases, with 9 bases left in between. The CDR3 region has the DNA TGTGCCAGCAGGGATTTGGGCACTGAAGCTTTCTTT. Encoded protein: CASRDLGTEAFF.

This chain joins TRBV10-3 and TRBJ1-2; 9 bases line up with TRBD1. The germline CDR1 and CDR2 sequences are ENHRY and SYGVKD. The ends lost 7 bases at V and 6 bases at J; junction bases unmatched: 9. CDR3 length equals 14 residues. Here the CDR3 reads CAITPDRGTHGYTF. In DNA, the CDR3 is TGTGCCATCACCCCGGACAGGGGCACTCATGGCTACACCTTC.

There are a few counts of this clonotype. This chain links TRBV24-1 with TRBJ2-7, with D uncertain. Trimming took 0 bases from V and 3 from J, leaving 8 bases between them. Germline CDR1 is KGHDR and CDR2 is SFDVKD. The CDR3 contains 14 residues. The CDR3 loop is CATSDLPHSYEQYF. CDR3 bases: TGTGCCACCAGTGATTTGCCACACAGCTACGAGCAGTACTTC.

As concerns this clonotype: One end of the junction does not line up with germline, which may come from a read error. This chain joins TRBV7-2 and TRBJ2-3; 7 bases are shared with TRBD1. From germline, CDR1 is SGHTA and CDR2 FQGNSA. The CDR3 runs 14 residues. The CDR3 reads CVSSSDRGTDTQYF. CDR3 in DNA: TGTGTCAGCAGCTCCGACAGGGGCACAGATACGCAGTATTTT.

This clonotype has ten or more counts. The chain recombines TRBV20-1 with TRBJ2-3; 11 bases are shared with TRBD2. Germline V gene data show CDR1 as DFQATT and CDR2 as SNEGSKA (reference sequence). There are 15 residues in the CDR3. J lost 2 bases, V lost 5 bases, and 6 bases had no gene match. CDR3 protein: CSAQTGLAATDTQYF. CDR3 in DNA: TGCAGTGCTCAAACGGGACTAGCGGCCACAGATACGCAGTATTTT.

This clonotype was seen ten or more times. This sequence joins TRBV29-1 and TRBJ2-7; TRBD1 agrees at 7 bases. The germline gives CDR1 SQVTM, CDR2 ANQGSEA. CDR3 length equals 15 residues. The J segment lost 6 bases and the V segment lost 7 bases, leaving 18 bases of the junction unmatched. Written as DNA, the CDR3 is TGCAGCGCCGTCTGGGCTAGACAGGGAAAGTCCGAGCAGTACTTC. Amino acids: CSAVWARQGKSEQYF.

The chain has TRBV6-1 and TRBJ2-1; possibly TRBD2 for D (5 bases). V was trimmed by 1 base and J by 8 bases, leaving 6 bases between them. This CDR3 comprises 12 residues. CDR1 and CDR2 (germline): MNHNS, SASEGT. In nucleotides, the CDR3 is TGTGCCAGCAGTGAAGTGCGGGATGAGCAGTTCTTC. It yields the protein CASSEVRDEQFF.

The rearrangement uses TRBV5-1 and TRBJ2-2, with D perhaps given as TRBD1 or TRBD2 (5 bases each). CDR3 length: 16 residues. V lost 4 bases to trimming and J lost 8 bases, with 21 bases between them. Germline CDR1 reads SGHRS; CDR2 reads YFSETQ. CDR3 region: CASSPYPGTRRGELFF. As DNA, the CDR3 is TGCGCCAGCAGCCCCTACCCCGGGACCCGACGTGGGGAGCTGTTTTTT.

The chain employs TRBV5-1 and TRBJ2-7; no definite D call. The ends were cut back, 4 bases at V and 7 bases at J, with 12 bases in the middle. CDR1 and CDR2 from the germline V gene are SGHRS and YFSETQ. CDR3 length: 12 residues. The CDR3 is CASSLTLGEQYF. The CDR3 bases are TGCGCCAGCAGCCTAACCCTGGGGGAGCAGTACTTC.

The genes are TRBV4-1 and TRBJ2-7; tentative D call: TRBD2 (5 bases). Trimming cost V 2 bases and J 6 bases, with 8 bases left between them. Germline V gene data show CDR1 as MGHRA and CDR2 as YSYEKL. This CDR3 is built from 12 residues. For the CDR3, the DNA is TGCGCCAGCAGCCAAACTAGTTTCGAGCAGTACTTC. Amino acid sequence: CASSQTSFEQYF.

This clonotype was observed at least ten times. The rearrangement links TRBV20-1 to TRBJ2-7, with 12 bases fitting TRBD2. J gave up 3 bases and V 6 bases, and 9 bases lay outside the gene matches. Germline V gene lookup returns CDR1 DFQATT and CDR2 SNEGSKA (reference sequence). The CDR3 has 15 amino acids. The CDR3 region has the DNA TGCAGTGCCGAGGGGGCTAGCGGGAGGGTCTACGAGCAGTACTTC. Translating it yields CSAEGASGRVYEQYF.

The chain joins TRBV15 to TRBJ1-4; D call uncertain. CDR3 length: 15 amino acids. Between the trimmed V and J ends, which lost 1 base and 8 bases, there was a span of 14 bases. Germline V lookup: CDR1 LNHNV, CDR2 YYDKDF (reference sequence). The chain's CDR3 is CATSRGAMDWEKLFF. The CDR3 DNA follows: TGTGCCACCAGCAGAGGGGCGATGGATTGGGAAAAACTGTTTTTT.

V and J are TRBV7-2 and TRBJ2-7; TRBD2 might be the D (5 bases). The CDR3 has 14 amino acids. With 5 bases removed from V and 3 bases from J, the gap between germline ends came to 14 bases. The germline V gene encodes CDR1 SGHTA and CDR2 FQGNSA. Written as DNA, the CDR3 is TGTGCCAGCAGCATACGTGACTACAACTACGAGCAGTACTTC. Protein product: CASSIRDYNYEQYF.

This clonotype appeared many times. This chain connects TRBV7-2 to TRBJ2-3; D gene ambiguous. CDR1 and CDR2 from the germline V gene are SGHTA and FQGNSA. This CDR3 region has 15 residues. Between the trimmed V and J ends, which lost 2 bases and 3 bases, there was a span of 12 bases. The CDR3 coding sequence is TGTGCCAGCAGCTTAAAAGGGCTCCGGACAGATACGCAGTATTTT. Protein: CASSLKGLRTDTQYF.